A single sample gave rise to the 4 T cell receptor beta chains below, sequenced in a study of blood T cell repertoires in COVID-19. Here immunoSEQ multiplex PCR was the method, and the copy in TCRdb shows in-frame clones only, minus some. The sample shows around 47,000 clones, about 86% of them seen only once. The sample taken for sequencing was peripheral blood. The receptors were gathered from a man aged 35-49 years with COVID-19, enrolled during active disease.

The chain joins TRBV5-4 to TRBJ1-2, with D tentatively TRBD1 (5 bases). Deletions cut 4 bases from V and 1 base from J, with 11 bases between. The CDR3 is made up of 14 amino acids. CDR1 is SGHNT, CDR2 YYREEE, per germline (reference sequence). As DNA, the CDR3 is TGTGCCAGCAGCACCGGGGGAAGTAACTATGGCTACACCTTC. As protein: CASSTGGSNYGYTF.

CDR3 loop: CASSLGLERGTDTQYF. DNA for the CDR3: TGTGCCAGCAGCTTGGGACTAGAGAGAGGAACAGATACGCAGTATTTT. The rearrangement joins TRBV5-6 to TRBJ2-3; tentatively, D is TRBD2 (6 bases). CDR3 size: 16 residues. CDR1 SGHDT and CDR2 YYEEEE come from the germline V gene. The V gene lost 0 bases and the J gene lost 3 bases, with 14 bases spanning the gap.

The chain carries TRBV7-8 and TRBJ2-6, with 7 bases matching TRBD1. Trimming removed 5 bases from V and 0 bases from J; junction bases left unmatched: 4. CDR1 and CDR2 (germline): SGHVS, FQNEAQ. The CDR3 is 16 residues long. The CDR3 loop reads CASSPRTGSGANVLTF. As DNA, the CDR3 is TGTGCCAGCAGCCCTCGGACAGGCTCTGGGGCCAACGTCCTGACTTTC.

The gene calls are TRBV27 and TRBJ1-2, with TRBD1 as a possible D gene (5 bases). Germline CDR1 is MNHEY and CDR2 is SMNVEV (reference sequence). CDR3 size: 13 residues. Deletions cut 2 bases from V and 5 bases from J, with 9 bases between. The CDR3: CASSLRGSYGYTF. Here the CDR3 DNA reads TGTGCCAGCAGTTTAAGGGGCTCGTATGGCTACACCTTC.